The T cell receptor (beta chain) under discussion was sequenced for a study of blood T cell repertoires in COVID-19. At the level of the study: Acute and convalescent COVID-19 samples came from the United States, Italy and Spain. From T cells, B-cell-depleted T cells, or PBMCs came the material, which was cDNA or gDNA.

The method was immunoSEQ multiplex PCR; TCRdb's version includes in-frame clones alone and lacks a portion of them. The sample has some 240,000 clones; 75% to 85% are singletons. This CDR3 is built from 15 residues. V was trimmed by 2 bases and J by 1 base, leaving 11 bases between them. CDR1 and CDR2 (germline): LGHNA, YSLEER. Seattle participants joined during active infection and were tracked over time. The TCR originated in a woman in her 70s with COVID-19, enrolled during active disease. The chain uses TRBV4-3 and TRBJ1-1; D uncertain. The sample was peripheral blood. The CDR3: CASSQLQRENTEAFF. CDR3 nucleotides: TGCGCCAGCAGCCAATTACAGAGAGAGAACACTGAAGCTTTCTTT.